This T cell receptor (beta chain) was found in a study of blood T cell repertoires in COVID-19. On the study more broadly: The origin of the acute and convalescent COVID-19 samples was the United States, Italy and Spain. Sample material is recorded as cDNA or gDNA derived from T cells, B-cell-depleted T cells, or PBMCs.

Seattle enrolled patients during active infection and tracked them longitudinally. This CDR3 contains 16 residues. Germline V gives CDR1 MNHEY, CDR2 SVGAGI. V gave up 2 bases and J gave up 4 bases; unmatched junction bases: 8. Study processing details: Reference gene primer amplification gave estimated nucleated cell counts. The protocol was immunoSEQ multiplex PCR, while the TCRdb copy is restricted to in-frame clones and leaves out a portion. V, J and clone size are those of that table, while D and trimming were read from the DNA. The sample lists more than 250,000 clones; about nine tenths were seen once.

The TCR originated in a woman aged 45 to 65 with COVID-19, enrolled during active disease. Sequences were obtained from peripheral blood. J is TRBJ2-5 and V is TRBV6-5; 9 nucleotides match TRBD2. The CDR3 DNA reads TGTGCCAGCAGTTACCTTGCGGGAGGGCCGGGAGAGACCCAGTACTTC. This translates into CASSYLAGGPGETQYF.